Each of the 10 T cell receptor beta chains below was sequenced from the same sample in a study of blood T cell repertoires in COVID-19. Clones were sequenced by immunoSEQ multiplex PCR, and TCRdb holds only the in-frame ones, with some missing. The sample has 140,000 or so clones, 80% seen once. Sequencing was done on a sample of peripheral blood. These receptors came from a man in his 70s who had recovered from COVID-19.

Written as DNA, the CDR3 is TGTGCCAGCTCCGCAGGGGTCATGAACACTGAAGCTTTCTTT. Translating gives CASSAGVMNTEAFF. This sequence joins TRBV18 and TRBJ1-1; perhaps TRBD1 as D (6 bases). The CDR3 length is 14 residues. The V end was cut by 6 bases, the J end by 0 bases, with 11 bases between. Germline lookup yields CDR1 KGHSH and CDR2 LQKENI.

The chain uses TRBV7-9 and TRBJ2-1, with 8 bases that match TRBD1. Germline V gene sequence: CDR1 SEHNR, CDR2 FQNEAQ (reference sequence). After removal of 3 bases from V and 6 bases from J, the junction contained 10 bases not matched to a gene. The CDR3 is made up of 16 amino acids. CDR3 residues: CASSFRTGSWGNEQFF. DNA of the CDR3: TGTGCCAGCAGCTTTCGGACAGGGAGTTGGGGCAATGAGCAGTTCTTC.

V is TRBV6-4 and J is TRBJ2-1; 8 bases fit TRBD2. J was trimmed by 5 bases and V by 2 bases; bases with no gene match: 11. The CDR3 is 17 amino acids. Looked up from germline, CDR1 is MRHNA and CDR2 is SNTAGT. Here the CDR3 reads CASSDLPLAERDNEQFF. The CDR3 DNA follows: TGTGCCAGCAGTGACCTTCCACTAGCGGAAAGGGACAATGAGCAGTTCTTC.

The V gene is TRBV2, the J gene TRBJ2-5, with 8 nucleotides matching TRBD2. The CDR3 sequence is 17 residues long. The junction had 10 bases not matched to a gene; V was cut back by 0 bases and J by 4 bases. The germline CDR1 and CDR2 sequences are SNHLY and FYNNEI. The CDR3 DNA is TGTGCCAGCAGTGAAGCCAAAGGACTAGCTCTACGAGAGACCCAGTACTTC. It yields the protein CASSEAKGLALRETQYF.

The rearrangement links TRBV5-4 to TRBJ2-2, with a weak D call TRBD1 (6 bases). V lost 4 bases and J 5 bases, leaving 12 bases between the germline ends. The length of the CDR3 is 14 residues. Per germline, CDR1 SGHNT and CDR2 YYREEE (reference sequence). The CDR3, as DNA: TGTGCCAGCAGCACGATACAGGGAACCGGGGAGCTGTTTTTT. It encodes CASSTIQGTGELFF.

This sequence joins TRBV3-1 (or the pseudogene TRBV3-2) and TRBJ1-1, with 9 bases aligning to TRBD1. The CDR3 sequence is 16 residues long. Germline lookup yields CDR1 LGHDT and CDR2 YNNKEL (reference sequence). The V gene end was trimmed by 3 bases and the J gene end by 4 bases; junction bases not matched to a gene: 9. CDR3: CASSQRTGAGGTEAFF. The CDR3 region has the DNA TGTGCCAGCAGCCAGAGGACAGGGGCGGGTGGCACTGAAGCTTTCTTT.

This clone occurred many times. The chain is built from TRBV4-2 and TRBJ2-7; D perhaps matches TRBD2 (5 bases). The CDR3 covers 15 residues. Per the germline V gene, CDR1 is LGHNA and CDR2 is YNFKEQ. Trimming took 1 base from V and 2 from J, leaving 12 bases between them. In nucleotides, the CDR3 is TGTGCCAGCAGCCAAGTCCGGGGAAACACCTACGAGCAGTACTTC. It translates to CASSQVRGNTYEQYF.

The gene calls are TRBV6-2 or TRBV6-3 and TRBJ2-7; 7 bases fit TRBD1. The CDR3 consists of 14 residues. Trimming cost V 6 bases and J 6 bases; bases outside gene matches: 11. The V gene's germline CDR1 is MNHEY and CDR2 SVGEGT. CDR3 DNA: TGTGCCAGCAGCCGACCCCCACAGGGGCCCGAGCAGTACTTC. Amino acids: CASSRPPQGPEQYF.

The chain employs TRBV10-1 and TRBJ2-3, with D tentatively TRBD2 (5 bases). This CDR3 has 13 residues. Germline lookup yields CDR1 WNHNN and CDR2 SYGVQD (reference sequence). Trimming pared 4 bases from V and 0 bases from J, leaving 5 bases between. CDR3 sequence reads: CASSGTSTDTQYF. CDR3 DNA: TGCGCCAGCAGTGGGACTAGCACAGATACGCAGTATTTT.

This chain joins TRBV11-2 and TRBJ1-2; a weak D match, TRBD1 (6 bases). This CDR3 has 18 residues. V lost 4 bases to trimming and J lost 0 bases, with 21 bases between them. Germline loops: CDR1 SGHAT, CDR2 FQNNGV. The CDR3 reads CASSYMWYQGKANYGYTF. In nucleotides, the CDR3 is TGTGCCAGCAGCTACATGTGGTACCAGGGGAAGGCTAACTATGGCTACACCTTC.